The clone carrying this T cell receptor beta chain was picked up one time. Its specificity is unknown. The table came from immunoSEQ multiplex PCR; TCRdb's copy has only in-frame clones and leaves some out. The data show around 69,000 clones, with over 70% seen just once and less than 2% held by the top ten. The sample belongs to a study of vaccination effects on CD4 cells after COVID-19. Viral peptide pools were used in the ViraFEST assay to expand antigen-specific CD4+ T cells, and sequencing came afterward. Once cultured for 9 to 11 days, the cells underwent separation to obtain CD4+ T cells. Vaccination of participants consisted of two doses of either the BNT162b2 or mRNA-1273 vaccine. None of these healthy vaccinees had been infected with SARS-CoV-2 before vaccination. IL-2 at 9 to 10 IU/ml and peptides at roughly 10 ug/ml were added to cultured PBMC, more than 1.5 million per well. Cells had half their medium changed to IL-2 medium on days 3 and 7.

Deletions cut 5 bases from V and 9 bases from J, with 14 bases between. Germline lookup yields CDR1 MNHEY and CDR2 SMNVEV (reference sequence). This CDR3 spans 13 amino acids. The origin of this receptor is a human donor who received a COVID-19 vaccine. The sequences come from CD4+ T cells from PBMCs cultured with HCoV-229E spike peptides, collected after COVID-19 vaccination. The gene calls are TRBV27 and TRBJ2-1, with a possible D match to TRBD1 (6 bases). The CDR3 here is CASSPSWTAEQFF. The DNA of the CDR3 is TGTGCCAGCAGTCCCTCCTGGACAGCTGAGCAGTTCTTC.